This TCR beta chain was obtained from a study of cytomegalovirus exposure and HLA in healthy donors. Study-wide points: Earlier results showed most TCR beta V segments being productive about 90% or about 30% of the time.

Germline V lookup: CDR1 ENHRY, CDR2 SYGVKD. This CDR3 region has 18 residues. Remarks on this clone: The antigen remains undetermined.

PCR involved 60 Vbeta and 13 Jbeta primers. Sequenced by immunoSEQ multiplex PCR; TCRdb stores in-frame clones only, minus some. The sample consists of fewer than 350,000 clones, 80% to 90% of them appearing once. Sequenced input: PBMCs. The chain uses TRBV10-3 and TRBJ2-5; 7 bases agree with TRBD2. TRBJ2-7 explains the end of the DNA better; the J call may be wrong. The receptor's source is a woman younger than 30 in good health and CMV-seronegative. CDR3 sequence: CAISVPTGGGVTSYEQYF. CDR3 nucleotides: TGTGCCATCAGTGTACCTACGGGAGGCGGGGTCACCTCCTACGAGCAGTACTTC.